This T cell receptor beta chain was identified in a study of identical twins. In the case of this clonotype: Antigen unknown.

Findings and caveats of the study: Fewer insertions characterized abundant cord blood beta clonotypes, whereas memory repertoires showed none.

This CDR3 is built from 14 residues. TCRdb called the 5' RACE reads again in MiXCR, with one record for every CDR3 protein. The sample shows 450,000 to 600,000 distinct CDR3 sequences, around 24% of them seen only once. This sample also appeared in a second study, on yellow fever vaccine responses in identical twins.

The source material was CD4+ T cells sorted from blood. The gene calls are TRBV12-2 and TRBJ2-7; the table's D call, TRBD1, has no DNA check behind it. TRBV12-2 is an annotated pseudogene. The receptor was isolated from a woman between 18 and 29 years old in good health. The CDR3 here is CASRDREWSYEQYF. In DNA, the CDR3 is TGTGCAAGTCGCGACAGGGAATGGTCCTACGAGCAGTACTTC.